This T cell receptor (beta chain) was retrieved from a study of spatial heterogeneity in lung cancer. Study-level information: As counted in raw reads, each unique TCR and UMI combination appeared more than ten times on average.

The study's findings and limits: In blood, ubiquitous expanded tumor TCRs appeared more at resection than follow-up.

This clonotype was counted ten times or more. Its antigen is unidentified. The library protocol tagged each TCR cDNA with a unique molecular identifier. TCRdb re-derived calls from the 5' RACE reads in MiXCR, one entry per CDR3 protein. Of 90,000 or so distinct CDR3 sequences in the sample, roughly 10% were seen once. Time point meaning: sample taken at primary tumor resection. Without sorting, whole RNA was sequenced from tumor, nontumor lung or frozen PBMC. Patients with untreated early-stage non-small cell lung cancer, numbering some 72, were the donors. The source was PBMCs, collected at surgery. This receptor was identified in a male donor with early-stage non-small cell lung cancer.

CDR3 DNA sequence: TGCAGTGTGGCAGGGACGTCCTACAATGAGCAGTTCTTC. Amino acid sequence: CSVAGTSYNEQFF. The chain joins TRBV20-1 to TRBJ2-1; D might be TRBD1 or TRBD2, each matching 5 bases. The germline gives CDR1 DFQATT, CDR2 SNEGSKA (reference sequence). CDR3 length: 13 residues. V lost 7 bases and J 1 base, leaving 11 bases between the germline ends.